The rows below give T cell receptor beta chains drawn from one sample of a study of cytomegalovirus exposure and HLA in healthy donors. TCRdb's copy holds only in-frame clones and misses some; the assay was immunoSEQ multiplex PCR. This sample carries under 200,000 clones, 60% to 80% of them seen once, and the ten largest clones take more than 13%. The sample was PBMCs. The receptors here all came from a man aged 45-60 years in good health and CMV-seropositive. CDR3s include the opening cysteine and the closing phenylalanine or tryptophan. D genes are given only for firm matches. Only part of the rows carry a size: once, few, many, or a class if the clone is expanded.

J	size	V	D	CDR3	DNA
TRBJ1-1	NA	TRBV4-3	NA	CASSFFGLHGTEAFF	TGCGCCAGCAGCTTTTTTGGACTACATGGCACTGAAGCTTTCTTT
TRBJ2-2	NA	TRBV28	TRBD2	CASSSAGLAGRTGELFF	TGTGCCAGCAGCTCAGCGGGACTAGCGGGGAGGACCGGGGAGCTGTTTTTT
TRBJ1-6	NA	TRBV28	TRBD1	CASSSGQGNSSPLHF	TGTGCCAGCAGTTCCGGACAGGGGAATAGTTCACCCCTCCACTTT
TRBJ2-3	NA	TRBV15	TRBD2	CATGTSLASTDTQYF	TGTGCCACAGGGACTAGCCTAGCTAGCACAGATACGCAGTATTTT
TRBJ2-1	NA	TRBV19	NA	CASSFDLSSYNEQFF	TGTGCCAGTAGTTTCGACTTAAGCTCCTACAATGAGCAGTTCTTC
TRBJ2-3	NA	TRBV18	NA	CASSPRSGFTDTQYF	TGTGCCAGCTCACCCCGGTCGGGGTTCACAGATACGCAGTATTTT
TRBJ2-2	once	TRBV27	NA	CASSFSVTNTGELFF	TGTGCCAGCAGTTTTTCGGTTACGAACACCGGGGAGCTGTTTTTT
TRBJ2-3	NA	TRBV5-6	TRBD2	CASSFWRGGSTDTQYF	TGTGCCAGCAGCTTCTGGCGGGGGGGAAGCACAGATACGCAGTATTTT
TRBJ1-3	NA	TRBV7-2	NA	CASSLGGRPDGRNTIYF	TGTGCCAGCAGCTTAGGCGGACGGCCGGACGGGAGAAACACCATATATTTT
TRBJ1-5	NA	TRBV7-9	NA	CASSLSADRFNQPQHF	TGTGCCAGCAGCTTGAGCGCAGACAGATTCAATCAGCCCCAGCATTTT
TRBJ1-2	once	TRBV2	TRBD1	CASRGTGYGYTF	TGTGCCAGCAGGGGGACAGGCTATGGCTACACCTTC
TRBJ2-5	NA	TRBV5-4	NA	CASSLEVQGGAETQYF	TGTGCCAGCAGCTTGGAAGTACAGGGTGGGGCAGAGACCCAGTACTTC
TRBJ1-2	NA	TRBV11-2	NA	CASSSRFNYGYTF	TGTGCCAGCAGCTCCAGATTTAACTATGGCTACACCTTC
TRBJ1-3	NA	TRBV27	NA	CASSLGSRGNTIYF	TGTGCCAGCAGTTTAGGGTCCAGGGGAAACACCATATATTTT
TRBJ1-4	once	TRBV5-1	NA	CASSWGPNEKLFF	TGCGCCAGCAGCTGGGGGCCTAATGAAAAACTGTTTTTT
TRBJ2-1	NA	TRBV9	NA	CASSVGGSVNEQFF	TGTGCCAGCAGCGTAGGAGGTAGCGTGAATGAGCAGTTCTTC
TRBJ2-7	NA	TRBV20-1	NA	CSARGRGEQYF	TGCAGTGCTAGAGGTCGGGGCGAGCAGTACTTC